The source of this TCR beta chain is a study of CD8+CD57+ T cells in acquired aplastic anemia. TCR beta VDJ and CDR3 profiles were obtained from a genomic DNA template. TCRdb analysed the reads with MiXCR anew, one entry per CDR3 protein. Seen here are under 500,000 distinct CDR3 sequences, less than 35% observed once, and the top ten hold approximately 0.82%. V lost 6 bases and J lost 5, with 20 bases in between. The CDR3 totals 15 residues. Whole-study results and caveats: There were some 27 CD8+ CDR3 sequences that occurred in both patients and controls.

This clonotype was counted ten times or more. Its specificity is not known. Sequencing was done on patients that had shown CD8+CD57+ cell expansion by flow cytometry. V is TRBV12-3 or TRBV12-4 and J is TRBJ2-7; possibly TRBD1 for D (5 bases). The TCR sequence derives from a human donor with aplastic anemia. Material: sorted CD4+, CD8+, or CD8+CD57+ T cells (not recorded which) from PBMCs. Written as DNA, the CDR3 is TGTGCCAGCAGCCCAACCCAGGGCAGTCGCCACGAGCAGTACTTC. Its protein product is CASSPTQGSRHEQYF.